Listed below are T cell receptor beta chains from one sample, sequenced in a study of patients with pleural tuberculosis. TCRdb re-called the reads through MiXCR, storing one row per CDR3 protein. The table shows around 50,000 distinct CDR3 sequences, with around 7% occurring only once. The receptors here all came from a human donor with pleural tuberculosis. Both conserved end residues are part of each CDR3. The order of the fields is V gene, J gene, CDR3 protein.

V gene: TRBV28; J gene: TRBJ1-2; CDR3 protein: CASTGRYGYTF
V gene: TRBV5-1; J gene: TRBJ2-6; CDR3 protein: CASSWREDSGANVLTF
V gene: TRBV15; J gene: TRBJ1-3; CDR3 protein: CATSRAPKSFGNTIYF
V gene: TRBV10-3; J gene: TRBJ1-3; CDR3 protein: CAIGGPGNTIYF
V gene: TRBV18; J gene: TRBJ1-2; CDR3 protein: CASSPARAVYGYTF
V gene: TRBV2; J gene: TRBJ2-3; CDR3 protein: CASSGEAVPDTQYF
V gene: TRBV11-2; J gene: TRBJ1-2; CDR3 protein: CASSAPGQGNYGYTF
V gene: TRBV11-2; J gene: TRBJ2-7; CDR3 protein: CASSSQARLEQYF
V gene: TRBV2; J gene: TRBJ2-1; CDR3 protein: CASSEAGRSGSSYNEQFF
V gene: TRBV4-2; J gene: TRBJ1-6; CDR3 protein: CASSLGGSSPLHF
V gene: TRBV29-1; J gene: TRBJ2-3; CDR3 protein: CSVGSSGKRADTQYF
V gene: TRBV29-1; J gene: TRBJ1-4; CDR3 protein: CSGSTGSEKLFF
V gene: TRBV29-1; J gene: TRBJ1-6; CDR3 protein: CSVGDAGVSPLHF
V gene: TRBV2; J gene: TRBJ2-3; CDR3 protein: CASHGVDTQYF
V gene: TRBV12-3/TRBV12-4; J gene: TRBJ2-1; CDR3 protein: CASSFNPGPFYNEQFF
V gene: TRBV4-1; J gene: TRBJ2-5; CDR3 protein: CASSQDLETQYF
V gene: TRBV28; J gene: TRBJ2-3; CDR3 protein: CASSLVDRADTQYF
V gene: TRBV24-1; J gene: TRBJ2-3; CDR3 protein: CATSEAGRITDTQYF
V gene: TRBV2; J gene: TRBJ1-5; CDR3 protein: CASSEKRRGSFSNQPQHF
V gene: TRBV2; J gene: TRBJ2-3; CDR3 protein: CASSRDRGADTQYF
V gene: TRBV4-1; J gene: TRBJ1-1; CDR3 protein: CASSQVALNTEAFF
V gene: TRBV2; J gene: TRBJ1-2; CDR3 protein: CASSSPERHYGYTF
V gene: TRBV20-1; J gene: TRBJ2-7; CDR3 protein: CSAFIAGVSYEQYF
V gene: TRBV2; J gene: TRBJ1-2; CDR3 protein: CASSPGLYGYTF
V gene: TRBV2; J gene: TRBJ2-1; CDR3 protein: CASKQRGSYNEQFF
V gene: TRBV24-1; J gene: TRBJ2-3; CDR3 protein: CATSDLAETQYF
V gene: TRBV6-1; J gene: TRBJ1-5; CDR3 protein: CASIGQNNQPQHF
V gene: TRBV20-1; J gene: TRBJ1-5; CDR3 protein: CSARDGYQPQHF
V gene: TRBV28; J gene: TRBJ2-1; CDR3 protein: CASSPWNNEQFF
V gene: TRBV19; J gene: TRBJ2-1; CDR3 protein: CASSMKHGPYNEQFF
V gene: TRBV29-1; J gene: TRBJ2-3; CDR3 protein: CSADSGTDTQYF
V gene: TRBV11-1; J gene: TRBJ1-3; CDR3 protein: CASSLGDTNSGNTIYF
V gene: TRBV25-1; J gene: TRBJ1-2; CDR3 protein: CASSEYPGTHGYTF
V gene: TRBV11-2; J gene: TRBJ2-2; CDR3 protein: CASSSGLAGVGELFF
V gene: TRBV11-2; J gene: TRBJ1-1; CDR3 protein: CASIGLERMNTEAFF
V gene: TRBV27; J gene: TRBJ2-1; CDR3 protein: CASSWGGPNNEQFF
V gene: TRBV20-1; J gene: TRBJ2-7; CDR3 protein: CSARGGLAGSSYEQYF
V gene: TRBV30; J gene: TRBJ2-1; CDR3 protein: CAWAGTSGNYNEQFF
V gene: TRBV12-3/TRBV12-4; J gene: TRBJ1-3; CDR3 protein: CASSLLGQLFSGNTIYF
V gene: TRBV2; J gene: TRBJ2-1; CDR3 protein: CASNYVSSLEQFF
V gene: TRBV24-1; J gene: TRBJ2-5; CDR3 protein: CATRTPTSWEETQYF